This T cell receptor beta chain came from a study of cytomegalovirus exposure and HLA in healthy donors. Using immunoSEQ multiplex PCR, the repertoire was profiled, and TCRdb retains in-frame clones only, with some absent. The sample gives 190,000 or so clones, about four fifths of which show up once; 2.5% to 3% is in the top ten. The CDR3 totals 15 residues. The V gene's germline CDR1 is MNHNS and CDR2 SASEGT. V dropped 6 bases and J dropped 3; count of bases not matched to a gene: 8. The sequence was collected from a woman between 18 and 30 years old in good health and CMV-seropositive. The chain has TRBV6-1 and TRBJ1-3; 7 nucleotides align to TRBD1. The material sequenced was PBMCs. The DNA for the CDR3 is TGTGCCAGCAGCCCTACAGGGGACGGTGGAAACACCATATATTTT. It is translated as CASSPTGDGGNTIYF.